This T cell receptor beta chain is drawn from a study of graft-versus-host responses after intestinal transplantation. To note about this clone: Its antigen remains unidentified.

Sequenced by immunoSEQ multiplex PCR; TCRdb stores in-frame clones only, minus some. The sample has fewer than 110,000 clones, over 85% seen once. The CDR3 extends over 21 amino acids. The sequence came from a human donor who received an intestinal transplant. The chain carries TRBV21-1 and TRBJ1-6; the table calls TRBD1, which could not be checked here. TRBV21-1 is a pseudogene locus. Material: unstimulated CD8+ T cells sorted from spleen or lymph node cells, obtained before intestinal transplant. Written as DNA, the CDR3 is TGTGCCAGCAGCAAAGAGGGGGGTTATAAGACAGGGGGGGTGTCTAATTCACCCCTCCACTTT. This codes for CASSKEGGYKTGGVSNSPLHF.